This T cell receptor (beta chain) is drawn from a study of T-cell reconstitution after alpha-beta-depleted transplantation in children. Germline CDR1 is SGHRS and CDR2 is YFSETQ. The CDR3 has 14 residues. With 5 bases removed from V and 3 bases from J, the gap between germline ends came to 13 bases. This clonotype has at least ten counts. Unique molecular identifiers were used in preparing the TCRbeta library. TCRdb re-derived calls from the PCR reads in MiXCR, one entry per CDR3 protein. The sample carries approximately 300,000 distinct CDR3 sequences, roughly a tenth recorded once. The origin of this receptor is a boy under two years old with acute myeloid leukemia, due to receive a stem cell transplant. This specimen consisted of PBMCs, obtained before TCRalphabeta/CD19-depleted stem cell transplant. The chain joins TRBV5-1 to TRBJ2-3, with D perhaps matching TRBD1 (6 bases). The CDR3 DNA sequence: TGCGCCAGCAGAAATGGACAGCAGACAGATACGCAGTATTTT. Its translation: CASRNGQQTDTQYF.